Presented here are 20 T cell receptor beta chains from one specimen sequenced in a study of shared T cell receptors in the human thymus (dated by TCRdb to about 2021). The receptor library was made with the immunoSEQ multiplex PCR assay. The table was pulled from immuneACCESS by TCRdb, which kept in-frame rearrangements only. Such tables lose some clones; where checked, under half of the loss comes from unresolved V genes, and the rest has no known cause. This sample comprises 640,000 or so clones, approximately 87% of them detected only once. Under 0.01% of the sample is taken by the ten largest. The sample also formed part of further work on human thymus T cells.

Sequenced: thymocytes. These receptors came from a boy under two years old with a congenital heart defect. Donor details come from another sample of the same person, matched by shared clones.

The V call is TRBV6-6, the J call TRBJ2-7; 9 bases match TRBD1. This CDR3 region has 14 residues. Per the germline V gene, CDR1 is MNHNY and CDR2 is SVGAGI (reference sequence). The J segment lost 4 bases and the V segment lost 5 bases, leaving 6 bases of the junction unmatched. The CDR3 loop is CASSGGQGRYEQYF. CDR3 nucleotide sequence: TGTGCCAGCAGTGGGGGACAGGGAAGATACGAGCAGTACTTC.

This chain connects TRBV4-3 to TRBJ2-1; 7 bases match TRBD2. CDR1 and CDR2 (germline): LGHNA, YSLEER. The CDR3 contains 18 residues. The trim removed 0 bases at V and 1 base at J, leaving 9 bases unmatched. The CDR3 loop is CASSQDPPGTTSYNEQFF. In DNA, the CDR3 is TGCGCCAGCAGCCAAGATCCCCCTGGGACTACTTCCTACAATGAGCAGTTCTTC.

Here the CDR3 DNA reads TGTGCCAGCAGCTTTGAGGGGGCGGCAGATACGCAGTATTTT. Translating gives CASSFEGAADTQYF. The J gene is TRBJ2-3, the V gene TRBV5-6; TRBD1 aligns across 7 bases. Per the germline V gene, CDR1 is SGHDT and CDR2 is YYEEEE. The CDR3 contains 14 residues. The J segment lost 4 bases and the V segment lost 2 bases, leaving 4 bases of the junction unmatched.

This chain links TRBV9 with TRBJ2-3, with 8 positions matching TRBD2. The germline V gene encodes CDR1 SGDLS and CDR2 YYNGEE. J was trimmed by 0 bases and V by 0 bases; bases with no gene match: 3. This CDR3 comprises 16 residues. CDR3 DNA: TGTGCCAGCAGCGTAGGGACTAGCACCAGCACAGATACGCAGTATTTT. It specifies CASSVGTSTSTDTQYF.

The CDR3 protein is CASTMLQGSNEKLFF. The CDR3, as DNA: TGTGCCAGCACCATGCTTCAGGGTTCTAATGAAAAACTGTTTTTT. This chain uses TRBV7-9 with TRBJ1-4, with D perhaps matching TRBD1 (5 bases). V shed 7 bases and J shed 3 bases, with 15 bases lying between them. This CDR3 region has 15 residues. From germline, CDR1 is SEHNR and CDR2 FQNEAQ (reference sequence).

The chain recombines TRBV6-1 with TRBJ2-6, with D perhaps TRBD1 (6 bases). Deletions cut 4 bases from V and 0 bases from J, with 16 bases between. The CDR3 is 18 amino acids. CDR1 and CDR2 (germline): MNHNS, SASEGT. This CDR3 reads CASSGYQGNLSGANVLTF. In nucleotides, the CDR3 is TGTGCCAGCAGTGGTTATCAGGGGAACCTCTCTGGGGCCAACGTCCTGACTTTC.

This clone was counted once. This sequence joins TRBV9 and TRBJ1-2, with 7 bases aligning to TRBD1. CDR1 and CDR2 from the germline V gene are SGDLS and YYNGEE. The CDR3 is 20 amino acids. The junction had 19 bases not matched to a gene; V was cut back by 0 bases and J by 2 bases. CDR3 bases: TGTGCCAGCAGCGTAGGCCCCAAGTCTTCTACAGGGGAGATAAACTATGGCTACACCTTC. This translates into CASSVGPKSSTGEINYGYTF.

This sequence joins TRBV6-5 and TRBJ2-5, with 12 bases that match TRBD1. This CDR3 has 15 residues. After removal of 2 bases from V and 5 bases from J, the junction contained 3 bases not matched to a gene. CDR1 MNHEY and CDR2 SVGAGI come from the germline V gene. The CDR3 reads CASSYGTGGLETQYF. DNA for the CDR3: TGTGCCAGCAGTTACGGGACAGGGGGCTTGGAGACCCAGTACTTC.

The chain uses TRBV27 and TRBJ1-3, with D possibly being TRBD1 (6 bases). CDR3 length: 19 residues. Germline CDR1 reads MNHEY; CDR2 reads SMNVEV (reference sequence). V dropped 0 bases and J dropped 0 bases, with 18 bases sitting between them. CDR3 region: CASSLSTPPDSSSGNTIYF. In nucleotides, the CDR3 is TGTGCCAGCAGTTTATCCACGCCCCCGGACAGCTCCTCTGGAAACACCATATATTTT.

The chain uses TRBV27 and TRBJ2-5, with D tentatively TRBD2 (6 bases). Trimming left V 10 bases short and J 4 bases short, with 16 bases between. Germline V gene data show CDR1 as MNHEY and CDR2 as SMNVEV (reference sequence). The CDR3 loop spans 13 amino acids. The CDR3 here is CANWRPGGETQYF. DNA of the CDR3: TGTGCCAACTGGAGACCCGGGGGAGAGACCCAGTACTTC.

V usage is TRBV12-5 and J usage is TRBJ1-4, with 8 bases matching TRBD1. Germline V gene data show CDR1 as LGHNT and CDR2 as FRNRAP. The CDR3 is made up of 15 amino acids. Unmatched junction bases numbered 7, after V lost 4 bases and J lost 6 bases. The CDR3 sequence is CASGSPFRGHEKLFF. DNA of the CDR3: TGTGCTAGTGGTTCCCCCTTCAGGGGGCATGAAAAACTGTTTTTT.

This sequence joins TRBV13 and TRBJ2-7, with TRBD2 matching 7 bases. CDR1 is PRHDT, CDR2 FYEKMQ, per germline (reference sequence). The trim removed 8 bases at V and 2 bases at J, leaving 15 bases unmatched. The CDR3 consists of 16 residues. CDR3 sequence reads: CASSKTGTNSPYEQYF. DNA for the CDR3: TGTGCCAGCTCGAAGACCGGGACTAACTCACCCTACGAGCAGTACTTC.

CDR3 amino acids: CASSPDFAFGTGDGYTF. The CDR3 nucleotides read TGCGCCAGCAGCCCAGATTTTGCCTTCGGGACAGGGGATGGCTACACCTTC. This chain connects TRBV5-1 to TRBJ1-2, with 10 bases lining up with TRBD1. Trimming took 4 bases from V and 6 from J; bases not matched to a gene: 15. This CDR3 has 17 residues. Germline loops: CDR1 SGHRS, CDR2 YFSETQ.

The rearrangement links TRBV5-6 to TRBJ2-7; the match to TRBD2 covers 8 bases. J was trimmed by 0 bases and V by 3 bases; bases with no gene match: 8. The CDR3 is made up of 16 amino acids. Germline CDR1 is SGHDT and CDR2 is YYEEEE. CDR3 sequence reads: CASSSPTSVVSYEQYF. CDR3 nucleotide sequence: TGTGCCAGCAGCTCCCCGACTAGCGTGGTCTCCTACGAGCAGTACTTC.

The chain recombines TRBV5-3 with TRBJ1-1; 9 nucleotides line up with TRBD1. TRBV5-3 qualifies as an ORF whose function is uncertain. CDR3 length: 15 residues. Trimming at V came to 3 bases and at J to 7 bases, leaving 10 bases not matched to a gene. Here the CDR3 reads CARSSAGTGSGEAFF. CDR3 bases: TGTGCCAGAAGCTCAGCCGGGACAGGGTCGGGTGAAGCTTTCTTT.

The gene calls are TRBV6-1 and TRBJ1-5; weak D call: TRBD1 (6 bases). From germline, CDR1 is MNHNS and CDR2 SASEGT. V shed 0 bases and J shed 6 bases, with 21 bases lying between them. This CDR3 region has 18 residues. This chain's CDR3 is CASSEAGGGRASGQPQHF. DNA of the CDR3: TGTGCCAGCAGTGAAGCGGGGGGGGGCAGGGCATCGGGTCAGCCCCAGCATTTT.

The chain joins TRBV7-9 to TRBJ2-3, with 11 bases lining up with TRBD2. There are 17 residues in the CDR3. The trim removed 7 bases at V and 0 bases at J, leaving 9 bases unmatched. Germline V gene sequence: CDR1 SEHNR, CDR2 FQNEAQ (reference sequence). CDR3 sequence reads: CASTSSGRRPSTDTQYF. For the CDR3, the DNA is TGTGCCAGCACCTCTAGCGGGAGGCGACCTAGCACAGATACGCAGTATTTT.

This chain joins TRBV5-4 and TRBJ1-2; no clear D gene. Germline assignment: CDR1 SGHNT and CDR2 YYREEE (reference sequence). This CDR3 is 18 amino acids long. V shed 4 bases and J shed 4 bases, with 26 bases lying between them. CDR3 amino acids: CASSHPNRDRSSLYGYTF. The DNA of the CDR3 is TGTGCCAGCAGCCATCCGAACCGAGACCGGAGCTCCCTCTATGGCTACACCTTC.

The rearrangement joins TRBV19 to TRBJ2-3, with 9 bases lining up with TRBD2. The CDR3 has 14 residues. V lost 4 bases, J lost 4 bases, and 3 bases stayed unmatched. CDR1 and CDR2 from the germline V gene are LNHDA and SQIVND (reference sequence). CDR3 in amino acids: CASSKGTSSDTQYF. The CDR3, as DNA: TGTGCCAGTAGTAAAGGGACTAGCTCAGATACGCAGTATTTT.

CDR3: CASSQLQGASGELFF. As DNA, the CDR3 is TGTGCCAGCAGCCAACTACAGGGGGCTTCCGGGGAGCTGTTTTTT. V usage is TRBV4-2 and J usage is TRBJ2-2, with 9 positions matching TRBD1. The CDR3 sequence is 15 residues long. The V and J ends lost 2 bases and 6 bases, in that order; junction bases with no gene match: 4. CDR1 LGHNA and CDR2 YNFKEQ come from the germline V gene.